Listed below are T cell receptor beta chains from one sample, sequenced in a study of OX40 agonist ivuxolimab in advanced cancers. Method: immunoSEQ multiplex PCR; TCRdb's copy keeps in-frame clones and lacks some. The sample contains about 57,000 clones, 65% to 85% of which appear only once. This specimen consisted of CD4+ or CD8+ T cells sorted from blood, obtained in a trial of the OX40 agonist ivuxolimab. The source is an adult with an advanced solid tumor such as melanoma, head and neck, liver or kidney cancer. Both conserved end residues are part of each CDR3. A D gene is named only where the DNA matches it firmly. Size is stated for part of the rows, as once, few or many counts, or as a class when the clone is expanded.

j_call v_call clone_size d_call cdr3_aa cdr3_nt
TRBJ2-1 TRBV6-5 once TRBD1 CATMDRGYNEQFF TGTGCCACCATGGACAGGGGCTACAATGAGCAGTTCTTC
TRBJ2-5 TRBV2 NA NA CASSEAVTGTQYF TGTGCCAGCAGTGAGGCAGTCACGGGGACCCAGTACTTC
TRBJ2-3 TRBV18 NA NA CASSPSGHTDTQYF TGTGCCAGCTCACCATCGGGTCACACAGATACGCAGTATTTT
TRBJ2-7 TRBV19 NA NA CASSITTHTGYEQYF TGTGCCAGTAGTATTACGACCCACACGGGTTACGAGCAGTACTTC
TRBJ1-6 TRBV27 once NA CASSLFSAAGANSPLHF TGTGCCAGCAGTTTATTCAGTGCAGCAGGGGCTAATTCACCCCTCCACTTT
TRBJ2-1 TRBV6-1 NA TRBD2 CASSEVGRAPNEQFF TGTGCCAGCAGTGAAGTCGGGAGGGCCCCCAATGAGCAGTTCTTC
TRBJ1-2 TRBV30 NA NA CAWMARYGYTF TGTGCCTGGATGGCCCGCTATGGCTACACCTTC
TRBJ1-4 TRBV30 NA NA CARKDEFTNEKLFF TGTGCCCGAAAGGACGAGTTCACTAATGAAAAACTGTTTTTT
TRBJ1-5 TRBV10-2 NA NA CASRLAGDSNQPQHF TGCGCCAGCAGGCTGGCCGGTGATAGCAATCAGCCCCAGCATTTT
TRBJ2-1 TRBV30 NA NA CAWSVLANSYNEQFF TGTGCCTGGAGTGTACTGGCCAACTCCTACAATGAGCAGTTCTTC
TRBJ2-1 TRBV6-1 NA TRBD1 CASRKGSGGYNEQFF TGTGCCAGCAGAAAGGGGTCAGGGGGTTACAATGAGCAGTTCTTC
TRBJ2-3 TRBV5-8 NA TRBD2 CASSLGLAGETDTQYF TGTGCCAGCAGCTTGGGACTAGCGGGAGAAACAGATACGCAGTATTTT
TRBJ2-1 TRBV7-2 NA TRBD1 CASSWLPGTASYNEQFF TGTGCCAGCAGCTGGCTACCCGGGACAGCCTCCTACAATGAGCAGTTCTTC
TRBJ1-2 TRBV6-1 NA TRBD1 CASSQTGRANYGYTF TGTGCCAGCAGCCAGACAGGGAGAGCTAACTATGGCTACACCTTC
TRBJ1-2 TRBV6-1 NA NA CASSEDWIGYTF TGTGCCAGCAGTGAAGATTGGATCGGCTACACCTTC
TRBJ1-1 TRBV21-1 medium-sized NA CASTQNLDFVRGGNTEAFF TGTGCCAGCACCCAAAATCTGGATTTCGTCAGGGGGGGGAACACTGAAGCTTTCTTT
TRBJ2-7 TRBV11-2 NA TRBD2 CASRRLGSGRARGYEQYF TGTGCCAGCAGGCGGCTGGGTAGCGGGAGGGCCCGGGGGTACGAGCAGTACTTC
TRBJ2-2 TRBV11-3 NA NA CASSPGGPYTGELFF TGTGCCAGCAGCCCTGGGGGCCCTTACACCGGGGAGCTGTTTTTT
TRBJ2-4 TRBV6-6 NA NA CASSYSGTPKNIQYF TGTGCCAGCAGTTACTCAGGGACGCCCAAAAACATTCAGTACTTC
TRBJ1-1 TRBV5-1 NA NA CASSLGRGTEAFF TGCGCCAGCAGCTTGGGCAGGGGCACTGAAGCTTTCTTT
TRBJ1-2 TRBV6-5 once TRBD1 CASSDPLQGDGYTF TGTGCCAGCAGTGACCCCTTACAGGGGGATGGCTACACCTTC
TRBJ1-3 TRBV19 NA NA CASSMLSGNTIYF TGTGCCAGTAGTATGCTTTCTGGAAACACCATATATTTT
TRBJ1-2 TRBV6-1 NA NA CASRETGGKGYTF TGTGCCAGCAGGGAGACAGGAGGGAAGGGCTACACCTTC
TRBJ2-1 TRBV15 NA TRBD2 CATSRSRLAGSSYNEQFF TGTGCCACCAGCAGAAGTAGACTAGCGGGGAGCTCCTACAATGAGCAGTTCTTC
TRBJ1-1 TRBV19 NA NA CASISGRRNTEAFF TGTGCCAGTATTAGTGGCAGGAGGAACACTGAAGCTTTCTTT
TRBJ1-6 TRBV19 NA TRBD1 CASRTGGGGNSPLHF TGTGCCAGTAGAACAGGGGGAGGTGGTAATTCACCCCTCCACTTT
TRBJ2-1 TRBV4-1 NA TRBD1 CASSQHPGQGSNEQFF TGCGCCAGCAGCCAACATCCGGGACAGGGGTCGAATGAGCAGTTCTTC
TRBJ1-3 TRBV6-6 NA TRBD1 CASRDTGQGPNTIYF TGTGCCAGCAGAGACACAGGACAGGGTCCAAACACCATATATTTT
TRBJ2-1 TRBV9 NA TRBD2 CASSVRVSGGPHEQFF TGTGCCAGCAGCGTGCGCGTTAGCGGGGGCCCCCATGAGCAGTTCTTC
TRBJ1-1 TRBV5-1 NA TRBD1 CASSRYPGTGNTEAFF TGCGCCAGCAGCCGTTACCCCGGGACAGGGAACACTGAAGCTTTCTTT
TRBJ2-3 TRBV6-1 NA NA CASSPGPSEGQYF TGTGCCAGCAGCCCGGGGCCCTCCGAAGGGCAGTATTTT
TRBJ2-1 TRBV5-1 NA NA CASSSLNEQFF TGCGCCAGCAGTTCTCTCAATGAGCAGTTCTTC
TRBJ1-3 TRBV6-5 NA NA CASSRGDRDTIYF TGTGCCAGCAGTAGGGGGGACCGGGACACCATATATTTT
TRBJ2-7 TRBV6-5 NA NA CASSYRSLGEQYF TGTGCCAGCAGTTACCGTAGCTTAGGCGAGCAGTACTTC
TRBJ2-1 TRBV27 NA NA CASRRGGWDNEQFF TGTGCCAGCAGGAGGGGGGGTTGGGACAATGAGCAGTTCTTC
TRBJ1-5 TRBV5-5 NA NA CASSGKGGLGNQPQHF TGTGCCAGCAGCGGTAAGGGGGGTTTAGGCAATCAGCCCCAGCATTTT
TRBJ2-5 TRBV9 few NA CASSVATRETQYF TGTGCCAGCAGCGTAGCTACGAGGGAGACCCAGTACTTC
TRBJ1-2 TRBV4-1 NA NA CASSQGPRNGGYTF TGCGCCAGCAGCCAAGGCCCCCGGAATGGAGGCTACACCTTC
TRBJ2-3 TRBV19 NA NA CASRRTASTDTQYF TGTGCCAGTAGACGGACAGCTAGCACAGATACGCAGTATTTT
TRBJ1-4 TRBV30 NA NA CAWNARRVGEKLFF TGTGCCTGGAATGCTCGCAGGGTTGGGGAAAAACTGTTTTTT
TRBJ2-1 TRBV29-1 NA NA CSVQTPSSYNEQFF TGCAGCGTTCAGACACCCAGCTCCTACAATGAGCAGTTCTTC
TRBJ2-5 TRBV5-1 NA NA CASSLFNRDATQYF TGCGCCAGCAGCTTGTTTAACAGGGACGCGACCCAGTACTTC
TRBJ2-7 TRBV12-5 NA NA CASGLGRQFLSSYEQYF TGTGCTAGTGGTTTGGGCCGACAGTTCCTGAGCTCCTACGAGCAGTACTTC
TRBJ1-2 TRBV14 NA NA CASSPGWGRNYTF TGTGCCAGCAGCCCTGGGTGGGGAAGGAACTACACCTTC
TRBJ1-3 TRBV27 NA NA CASGKQAGSGNTIYF TGTGCCAGCGGTAAACAGGCCGGCTCTGGAAACACCATATATTTT
TRBJ1-1 TRBV6-6 NA NA CARGGDLNTEAFF TGTGCCAGGGGGGGGGATCTGAACACTGAAGCTTTCTTT
TRBJ2-1 TRBV29-1 NA TRBD2 CRATSGRNEQFF TGCAGAGCGACTAGCGGGAGGAATGAGCAGTTCTTC
TRBJ2-7 TRBV28 NA NA CASSEGSRSGIF TGTGCCAGCAGTGAGGGTTCCAGGTCGGGAATCTTC
TRBJ2-7 TRBV11-3 NA TRBD2 CASSLGLLSGRAYEQYF TGTGCCAGCAGCTTAGGGCTTTTGAGCGGGAGGGCCTACGAGCAGTACTTC
TRBJ2-7 TRBV2 once NA CASNREPVSGEQYF TGTGCCTCCAACCGGGAACCGGTCTCGGGGGAGCAGTACTTC
TRBJ1-3 TRBV5-1 NA NA CASSLAPGSGNTIYF TGCGCCAGCAGCTTGGCTCCGGGCTCTGGAAACACCATATATTTT
TRBJ1-5 TRBV18 NA TRBD1 CASSPRQGSQPQHF TGTGCCAGCTCACCTCGACAGGGGAGTCAGCCCCAGCATTTT
TRBJ2-2 TRBV6-1 NA NA CASGGSRAGGELFF TGTGCCAGCGGCGGGTCTCGTGCAGGGGGGGAGCTGTTTTTT
TRBJ2-2 TRBV27 once TRBD2 CASRTSGRTGELFF TGTGCCAGTAGGACTAGCGGGAGGACCGGGGAGCTGTTTTTT
TRBJ2-3 TRBV11-1 NA NA CASSGGGWNTDTQYF TGTGCCAGCAGCGGCGGCGGGTGGAACACAGATACGCAGTATTTT
TRBJ1-2 TRBV19 NA TRBD1 CASRTGVPGYTF TGTGCCAGTAGGACAGGGGTCCCTGGCTACACCTTC
TRBJ1-1 TRBV6-1 once NA CASLPGGHMNTEAFF TGTGCCAGCCTGCCTGGGGGGCATATGAACACTGAAGCTTTCTTT
TRBJ2-5 TRBV6-1 NA NA CASSEARRRETQYF TGTGCCAGCAGTGAAGCGCGCCGGCGAGAGACCCAGTACTTC
TRBJ1-2 TRBV7-2 NA TRBD1 CASSSQQGEYGYTF TGTGCCAGCAGCTCCCAACAGGGGGAGTATGGCTACACCTTC
TRBJ2-1 TRBV27 NA NA CASSLRDVSSYNEQFF TGTGCCAGCAGTTTAAGGGACGTAAGCTCCTACAATGAGCAGTTCTTC